These T cell receptor beta chains were read from a single sample in a study of blood T cells in healthy people across ages. TCRdb passed the 5' RACE reads through MiXCR, listing each CDR3 protein once. The data hold almost 550,000 distinct CDR3 sequences, with under 30% observed a single time. These data are also associated with another study on T cells of mothers and their children.

The sample consisted of blood. The receptor source for this set is a boy aged 5-17 years in good health. Both conserved end residues are part of each CDR3. D genes are given only for firm matches. Size tells how often a clone was seen (once, few, many) or the class of an expanded clone, and some rows leave it out.

>14|TRBJ2-7|TRBD1|few|TRBV4-2
CASSQTGTGTEQYF
TGTGCCAGCAGCCAGACCGGGACAGGGACCGAGCAGTACTTC
>12|TRBJ2-7|.|many|TRBV20-1
CSAPAVSYEQYF
TGCAGTGCTCCCGCAGTATCCTACGAGCAGTACTTC
>15|TRBJ2-7|.|.|TRBV2
CASSELGKDSYEQYF
TGTGCCAGCAGTGAGTTAGGAAAGGATTCCTACGAGCAGTACTTC
>15|TRBJ2-4|.|.|TRBV12-3/TRBV12-4
CASSLLGARVDIQYF
TGTGCCAGCAGTTTATTGGGAGCCAGGGTGGACATTCAGTACTTC
>11|TRBJ2-2|.|.|TRBV3-1
CASSHSGELFF
TGTGCCAGCAGCCACTCCGGGGAGCTGTTTTTT
>16|TRBJ2-2|.|few|TRBV5-5
CASSLIGTANTGELFF
TGTGCCAGCAGCTTGATAGGGACTGCGAACACCGGGGAGCTGTTTTTT
>10|TRBJ2-1|.|few|TRBV2
CASNGEIGFF
TGTGCCAGCAATGGGGAAATCGGGTTCTTC
>20|TRBJ2-6|.|.|TRBV6-1
CANSELRRGLHYSGANVLTF
TGTGCCAACAGTGAACTTCGGAGGGGTCTCCATTACTCTGGGGCCAACGTCCTGACTTTC
>14|TRBJ2-7|TRBD2|.|TRBV20-1
CSARSTSGSYEQYF
TGCAGTGCTAGATCGACTAGCGGATCCTACGAGCAGTACTTC
>14|TRBJ2-5|.|few|TRBV7-9
CASSSDRIGETQYF
TGTGCCAGCAGCTCCGACAGGATAGGGGAGACCCAGTACTTC
>13|TRBJ2-5|.|few|TRBV7-2
CASSYERQETQYF
TGTGCCAGCAGCTATGAGCGCCAAGAGACCCAGTACTTC